The T cell receptor beta chain described here comes from a study of beta chain features in type 1 diabetes. As for the study in general: Patients shared similar age, gender and cell yields with healthy donors.

The study reverse transcribed the entire isolated RNA, so it sequenced expressed TCRB transcripts. Sequencing was performed with immunoSEQ multiplex PCR; in TCRdb, only in-frame clones are kept and a portion is missing. This table has 300,000 to 450,000 clones, about 10% appearing once. Findings and caveats of the study: Moderate yet significant TCRB CDR3 shortening was seen in Type 1 diabetes patients in all four CD4+ subsets.

This clone occurred a few times. The target antigen is unknown. V lost 5 bases and J lost 4, with 11 bases in between. There are 13 residues in the CDR3. Per germline, CDR1 SGHTA and CDR2 FQGNSA. The chain combines TRBV7-2 with TRBJ2-5; D uncertain. This clonotype originated in a young man with type 1 diabetes. The sequenced sample consisted of central memory CD4+ T cells from blood. The CDR3 reads CASSLRTTETQYF. In DNA, the CDR3 is TGTGCCAGCAGCCTACGGACCACAGAGACCCAGTACTTC.